What follows are 22 T cell receptor beta chains derived from one specimen sequenced in a study of neoadjuvant nivolumab and ipilimumab in lung cancer. Sequencing was performed with immunoSEQ multiplex PCR; in TCRdb, only in-frame clones are kept and a portion is missing. The table has fewer than 20,000 clones, more than 70% seen once. The sample in question was tumor tissue, obtained after neoadjuvant nivolumab, alone or with ipilimumab, at or shortly before surgery. The origin of the receptors is an adult with non-small cell lung cancer.

The chain joins TRBV5-1 to TRBJ2-3; D is possibly TRBD1 (6 bases). Germline V lookup: CDR1 SGHRS, CDR2 YFSETQ. The germline V and J ends were trimmed by 2 bases and 4 bases, with 20 bases remaining between them. The CDR3 contains 17 residues. The CDR3 region has the DNA TGCGCCAGCAGCTTATCCGGTGGACAGTTACGCCCAGATACGCAGTATTTT. Residues: CASSLSGGQLRPDTQYF.

The chain combines TRBV7-2 with TRBJ2-1, with 12 bases lining up with TRBD2. The ends lost 1 base at V and 6 bases at J; junction bases unmatched: 10. This CDR3 comprises 18 residues. Germline CDR1 SGHTA, CDR2 FQGNSA. The CDR3 nucleotides are TGTGCCAGCAGCTTAGGAGCTAGCGGGGGGGCAGCGCGCAATGAGCAGTTCTTC. Its protein product is CASSLGASGGAARNEQFF.

The chain has TRBV6-6 and TRBJ2-1, with D maybe TRBD2 (7 bases). The germline V and J ends were trimmed by 6 bases and 4 bases, with 16 bases remaining between them. Germline V gives CDR1 MNHNY, CDR2 SVGAGI (reference sequence). CDR3 size: 15 residues. CDR3 loop: CASSQGGGAYNEQFF. For the CDR3, the DNA is TGTGCCAGCAGCCAAGGAGGGGGGGCTTACAATGAGCAGTTCTTC.

The chain carries TRBV5-1 and TRBJ1-2, with no clear D. Germline V CDR1 and CDR2: SGHRS, YFSETQ. V lost 3 bases and J 0 bases, leaving 6 bases between the germline ends. The CDR3 runs 13 residues. The CDR3 sequence is CASSSESNYGYTF. The CDR3 coding sequence is TGCGCCAGCAGCTCGGAATCTAACTATGGCTACACCTTC.

This clone appeared a single time. This chain uses TRBV7-2 with TRBJ2-3, with D possibly TRBD2 on 6 matching bases. V was clipped by 6 bases and J by 1 base, with 14 bases between them. CDR1 is SGHTA and CDR2 is FQGNSA in the germline V gene. CDR3 length: 15 amino acids. The CDR3 DNA reads TGTGCCAGCAGTTGGATCTCGGGGGGCACAGATACGCAGTATTTT. This sequence encodes CASSWISGGTDTQYF.

The chain has TRBV18 and TRBJ2-1; 10 nucleotides line up with TRBD2. Germline-derived CDR1 and CDR2 are KGHSH and LQKENI. V shed 4 bases and J 3 bases; nucleotides not matched to a gene: 15. The CDR3 extends over 19 amino acids. This CDR3 reads CASSQDRAGGPLSYNEQFF. The CDR3 DNA follows: TGTGCCAGCTCACAGGACAGAGCGGGGGGGCCTCTGAGCTACAATGAGCAGTTCTTC.

The V and J genes are TRBV7-2 and TRBJ2-1; tentative D call: TRBD1 (6 bases). The CDR3 is made up of 15 amino acids. V lost 3 bases, J lost 1 base, and 10 bases lay in between. CDR1 and CDR2 (germline): SGHTA, FQGNSA. The CDR3 coding sequence is TGTGCCAGCAGCTTCGGACAGTCATCCTACAATGAGCAGTTCTTC. As protein: CASSFGQSSYNEQFF.

V and J are TRBV18 and TRBJ2-3, with D maybe TRBD2 (6 bases). CDR1 KGHSH and CDR2 LQKENI come from the germline V gene. This CDR3 is 16 amino acids long. V lost 6 bases, J lost 3 bases, and 19 bases lay in between. CDR3 sequence: CASSLGLLRDTDTQYF. The CDR3 nucleotides read TGTGCCAGCTCTCTCGGACTATTAAGGGATACAGATACGCAGTATTTT. Variable domain in full (rest from reference TRBV18 and TRBJ2-3): NAGVMQNPRHLVRRRGQEARLRCSPMKGHSHVYWYRQLPEEGLKFMVYLQKENIIDESGMPKERFSAEFPKEGPSILRIQQVVRGDSAAYFCASSLGLLRDTDTQYFGPGTRLTVL.

J is TRBJ2-1 and V is TRBV11-2, with 7 bases lining up with TRBD2. The ends lost 5 bases at V and 0 bases at J; junction bases unmatched: 10. The CDR3 sequence is 17 residues long. Germline CDR1 SGHAT, CDR2 FQNNGV. CDR3 nucleotides: TGTGCCAGCAGCCCACGGGGAGGGACGAGCTCCTACAATGAGCAGTTCTTC. Its protein product is CASSPRGGTSSYNEQFF.

V gene TRBV4-3 combines with J gene TRBJ2-5, with D hard to call. V lost 0 bases and J 2 bases, leaving 13 bases between the germline ends. The CDR3 is 16 amino acids. The germline V gene has CDR1 LGHNA and CDR2 YSLEER. CDR3 residues: CASSQDRIQPQETQYF. The CDR3 DNA sequence: TGCGCCAGCAGCCAAGATAGGATCCAGCCGCAAGAGACCCAGTACTTC.

The CDR3: CSVDGPENNEQFF. The DNA of the CDR3 is TGCAGCGTTGATGGCCCGGAGAATAATGAGCAGTTCTTC. The rearrangement uses TRBV29-1 and TRBJ2-1, with D unresolved. From germline, CDR1 is SQVTM and CDR2 ANQGSEA. This CDR3 contains 13 residues. With 3 bases removed from V and 7 bases from J, the gap between germline ends came to 13 bases.

The chain uses TRBV9 and TRBJ1-2, with TRBD1 as a possible D gene (6 bases). The germline CDR1 and CDR2 sequences are SGDLS and YYNGEE. V was clipped by 0 bases and J by 2 bases, with 11 bases between them. The CDR3 has 15 residues. CDR3 DNA sequence: TGTGCCAGCAGCGTAGAAGGGGACATAAACTATGGCTACACCTTC. Encoded protein: CASSVEGDINYGYTF.

The genes are TRBV29-1 and TRBJ2-3; 12 positions agree with TRBD2. CDR3 size: 13 residues. The junction had 6 bases not matched to a gene; V was cut back by 6 bases and J by 8 bases. In germline, CDR1 is SQVTM, CDR2 ANQGSEA. For the CDR3, the DNA is TGCAGCGTCACCGAGACTAGCGGGGGTACGCAGTATTTT. Protein sequence: CSVTETSGGTQYF.

The rearrangement uses TRBV5-1 and TRBJ1-3, with a possible D match to TRBD1 (6 bases). This CDR3 is built from 19 residues. The germline gives CDR1 SGHRS, CDR2 YFSETQ. Trimming pared 5 bases from V and 2 bases from J, leaving 26 bases between. The CDR3 DNA sequence: TGCGCCAGCAGTCAAGGACATGTCTGGGGGCTCACGACTGGAAACACCATATATTTT. Translation gives CASSQGHVWGLTTGNTIYF.

The genes are TRBV6-5 and TRBJ2-3; TRBD1 or TRBD2 may be the D gene (5 bases each). Germline values: CDR1 MNHEY, CDR2 SVGAGI. Trimming took off 5 bases at V and 4 bases at J, with 13 bases between the two ends. This CDR3 has 14 residues. CDR3 loop: CASSRDLVSDTQYF. The CDR3 DNA reads TGTGCCAGCAGTCGGGACCTAGTTTCAGATACGCAGTATTTT.

The gene calls are TRBV4-2 and TRBJ2-1, with TRBD2 as a possible D gene (5 bases). The germline V gene encodes CDR1 LGHNA and CDR2 YNFKEQ. The CDR3 is 20 amino acids. V was pared by 0 bases and J by 10 bases, with 31 bases between. Here the CDR3 reads CASSQDWRSAGPGSQPEQFF. Here the CDR3 DNA reads TGTGCCAGCAGCCAAGATTGGCGCTCGGCGGGCCCAGGATCCCAACCCGAGCAGTTCTTC.

This chain joins TRBV4-1 and TRBJ2-2; no clear D. This CDR3 comprises 16 residues. V lost 0 bases and J lost 4, with 12 bases in between. Germline assignment: CDR1 MGHRA and CDR2 YSYEKL. The CDR3 nucleotides are TGCGCCAGCAGCCAAGATCGGACGCGGATCACCGGGGAGCTGTTTTTT. Translating it yields CASSQDRTRITGELFF.

The V gene is TRBV7-9, the J gene TRBJ2-3; 7 bases are a match to TRBD2. Germline CDR1 reads SEHNR; CDR2 reads FQNEAQ (reference sequence). V lost 8 bases to trimming and J lost 4 bases; unmatched junction nucleotides: 9. CDR3 length: 14 residues. CDR3: CASWFGGSADTQYF. CDR3 sequence (DNA): TGTGCCAGCTGGTTCGGGGGGTCCGCAGATACGCAGTATTTT.

The chain is built from TRBV6-5 and TRBJ2-5; D call uncertain. Trimming stripped 2 bases from V and 5 bases from J, with 9 bases between. CDR3 length equals 13 residues. Per germline, CDR1 MNHEY and CDR2 SVGAGI. The CDR3 here is CASSYNSLETQYF. CDR3 bases: TGTGCCAGCAGTTACAACAGTCTGGAGACCCAGTACTTC.

V and J are TRBV29-1 and TRBJ2-7; weak D call: TRBD1 (5 bases). CDR1 and CDR2 (germline): SQVTM, ANQGSEA. The germline V and J ends were trimmed by 0 bases and 4 bases, with 7 bases remaining between them. This CDR3 has 12 amino acids. The CDR3 sequence is CSVEDAGYEQYF. CDR3 in DNA: TGCAGCGTTGAAGATGCAGGGTACGAGCAGTACTTC.

Comment on this clone: An end of the junction does not agree with germline; a read error may underlie this. The chain recombines TRBV7-7 with TRBJ2-1, with TRBD2 identical over 11 bases. Germline V CDR1 and CDR2: SSHAT, FNYEAQ (reference sequence). The CDR3 is made up of 18 amino acids. This CDR3 reads CASSSSTYSGGADNEQFF. The DNA of the CDR3 is TGTGCTAGCAGCTCATCTACTTATAGCGGGGGGGCCGACAATGAGCAGTTCTTC.

The chain uses TRBV6-5 and TRBJ2-7; unclear D gene. Germline V CDR1 and CDR2: MNHEY, SVGAGI. The CDR3 length is 14 residues. V was clipped by 0 bases and J by 2 bases, with 8 bases between them. CDR3 in amino acids: CASSYSIRTYEQYF. Here the CDR3 DNA reads TGTGCCAGCAGTTACTCGATTAGGACCTACGAGCAGTACTTC.